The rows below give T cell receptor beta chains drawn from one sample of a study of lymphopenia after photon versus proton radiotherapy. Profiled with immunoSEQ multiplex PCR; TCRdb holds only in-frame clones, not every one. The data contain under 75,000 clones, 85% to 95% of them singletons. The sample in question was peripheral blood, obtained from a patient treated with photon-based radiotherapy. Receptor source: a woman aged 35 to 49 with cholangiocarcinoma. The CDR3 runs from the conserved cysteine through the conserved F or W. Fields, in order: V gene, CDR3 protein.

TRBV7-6 CASSHLAGETYF
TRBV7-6 CASSFQAGGWHEQYF
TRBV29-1 CSVDSTFYTF
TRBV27 CASSPAGFQPQHF
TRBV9 CASSSGTGNQPQHF
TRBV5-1 CASSLDDGIDYGYTF
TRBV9 CASSVESGNTIYF
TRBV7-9 CASTPGQDSGNTIYF
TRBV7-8 CASSGRTTRNTEAFF
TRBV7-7 CASSLEGGPDSPLHF
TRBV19 CASDTGGAEAFF
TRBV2 CASSPGLDRGYTF
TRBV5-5 CASSLRADNQPQHF
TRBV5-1 CASSLDGRSNYGYTF
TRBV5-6 CASRGWAMNTEAFF
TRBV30 CAWSSSGDEQYF
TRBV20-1 CSASPGVRAFF
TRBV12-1 CASSFNRDRMSVTEAFF
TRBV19 CASSAGRIDEKLFF
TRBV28 CASSPSVGSGNTIYF
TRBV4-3 CASSQVGGVNEKLFF
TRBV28 CASSSGQSGELFF
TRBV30 CAWGPTNTEAFF
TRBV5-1 CASSSGLRPGPATEAFF
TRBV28 CASRDGGLTIGYTF
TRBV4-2 CASSPRGAGGPEQFF
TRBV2 CASSDRGGEQYF
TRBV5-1 CASSLDREDEKLFF
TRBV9 CASSVTGGEIETQYF
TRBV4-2 CASSLSLDRATEAFF
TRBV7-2 CASSLGIGPHYEQYF
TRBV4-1 CASSSHQRLNTEAFF
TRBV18 CASSPQGRDQPQHF
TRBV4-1 CASSARFLAERPGELFF